This T cell receptor beta chain came from a study of shared clonotypes between healthy human individuals. On this clone itself: What it binds is not known.

Germline V gene lookup returns CDR1 SGHNT and CDR2 YYREEE (reference sequence). The CDR3 has 15 amino acids. With V trimmed by 5 bases and J by 3 bases, 9 bases remained unmatched. Splitting of each subset's genomic DNA was done evenly across several immunoSEQ plates. The method was immunoSEQ multiplex PCR; TCRdb's version includes in-frame clones alone and lacks a portion of them. This table has around 2.5 million clones, roughly 93% appearing once. Findings of the study overall: For naive CD4 cells, around 5% of clonotypes were shared across a few donors.

This sequence was found in a man aged 18 to 30 in good health. Some clones in this sample may be carry-over from other donors' samples. Input material: naive CD4+ T cells from PBMCs. Subset of the sample: CD45RA+ positively selected. The chain combines TRBV5-4 with TRBJ2-7; 9 nucleotides match TRBD1. This chain's CDR3 is CASSSRQGVNYEQYF. CDR3 nucleotides: TGTGCCAGCAGTTCCAGACAGGGGGTCAACTACGAGCAGTACTTC.